This T cell receptor (beta chain) was found in a study of T cell clonality in common variable immunodeficiency. V was clipped by 6 bases and J by 7 bases; unmatched bases: 13. Germline V gene data show CDR1 as SNHLY and CDR2 as FYNNEI. The CDR3 length is 16 residues. Sequenced by immunoSEQ multiplex PCR; TCRdb stores in-frame clones only, minus some. The table records around 25,000 clones without singletons, the ten largest covering 24%. Study outcomes and limitations: Fewer deletions and N-nucleotide insertions were reportedly seen in common variable immunodeficiency TCR beta sequences.

Comments on this clone: Its matching antigen is unknown. The missing CDR3 end, 3 residues past where the read stops, is filled in from the germline J gene.

The sample consisted of peripheral blood mononuclear cells. This chain uses TRBV2 with TRBJ2-3; TRBD2 aligns across 10 bases. The sequence was collected from a human donor with common variable immunodeficiency. This chain's CDR3 is CASRKSELAGVYTQYF. The CDR3 DNA, read in part, is TGTGCCAGCAGAAAGTCCGAGCTAGCGGGAGTATATACG. The full variable domain, completed using reference TRBV2 and TRBJ2-3, is EPEVTQTPSHQVTQMGQEVILRCVPISNHLYFYWYRQILGQKVEFLVSFYNNEISEKSEIFDDQFSVERPDGSNFTLKIRSTKLEDSAMYFCASRKSELAGVYTQYFGPGTRLTVL.